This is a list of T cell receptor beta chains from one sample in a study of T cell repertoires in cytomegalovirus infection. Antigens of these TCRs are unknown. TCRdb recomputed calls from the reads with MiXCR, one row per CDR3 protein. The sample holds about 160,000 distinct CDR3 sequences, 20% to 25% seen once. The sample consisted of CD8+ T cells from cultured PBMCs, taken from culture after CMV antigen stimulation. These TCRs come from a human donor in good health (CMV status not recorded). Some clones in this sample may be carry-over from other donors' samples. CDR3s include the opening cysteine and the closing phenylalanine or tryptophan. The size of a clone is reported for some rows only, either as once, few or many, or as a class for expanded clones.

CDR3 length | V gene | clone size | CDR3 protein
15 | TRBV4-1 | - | CASSQVGWGVAEAFF
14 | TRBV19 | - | CASRPLDSNQPQHF
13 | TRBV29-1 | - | CSVVRGFGYEQYF
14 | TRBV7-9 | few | CASSFGDMVYGYTF
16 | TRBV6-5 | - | CASSYSREGVVSGYTF
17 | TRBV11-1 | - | CASSLPRGRDNTDTQYF
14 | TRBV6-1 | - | CASSDWWANYGYTF
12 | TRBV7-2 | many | CASRFTGQPQHF
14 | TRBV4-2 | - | CASSQDLADNEQFF
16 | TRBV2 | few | CASSEAGLSMGNEQFF
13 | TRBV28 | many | CASSPLDTGELFF
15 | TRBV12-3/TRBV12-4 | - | CASLRRGGTTDTQYF
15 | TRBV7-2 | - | CASSSRDRLDTEAFF
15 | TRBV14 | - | CASSLTEKGGYEQYF
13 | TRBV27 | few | CASSTSGSYEQYF
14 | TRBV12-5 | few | CASGLGESGNTIYF
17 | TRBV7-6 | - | CASSSRLAGALHNEQFF
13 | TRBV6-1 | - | CASSPGTSYGYTF
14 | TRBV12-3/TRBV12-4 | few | CASSPTGIGTEAFF
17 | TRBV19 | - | CASSIGHNSFGNQPQHF
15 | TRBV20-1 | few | CSARAGLAGYNEQFF
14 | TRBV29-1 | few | CSVDGTGSTGELFF
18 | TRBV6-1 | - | CASSESQGITFEEETQYF
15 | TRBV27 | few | CASTGGLGSPDTQYF
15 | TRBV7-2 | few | CASSSAGVKAYEQYF
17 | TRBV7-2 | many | CASSPTGPKYSNQPQHF
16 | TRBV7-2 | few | CASSRTTGERTDTQYF
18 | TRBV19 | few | CASMGPGQLGSGANVLTF
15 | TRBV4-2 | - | CASSQDWHRGHGYTF
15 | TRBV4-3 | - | CASSQGLAGSGELFF
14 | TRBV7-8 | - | CASRSGGGTDTQYF
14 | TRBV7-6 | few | CASSLAGGHGELFF
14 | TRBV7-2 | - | CASSPDGGGEKLFF
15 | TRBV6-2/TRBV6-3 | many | CASNQDETGTYGYTF
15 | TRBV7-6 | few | CASSLFGNSNQPQHF
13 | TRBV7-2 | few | CASSPIPVDEAFF
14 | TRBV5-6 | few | CASSWEGSNYGYTF
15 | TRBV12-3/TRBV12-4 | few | CASSLRDRALDEQYF
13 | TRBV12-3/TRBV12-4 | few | CASTGGQKETQYF
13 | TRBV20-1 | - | CSAKIRGSDEQYF
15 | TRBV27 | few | CASSSYRVRADTQYF
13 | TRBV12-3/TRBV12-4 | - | CASSRVNRETQYF
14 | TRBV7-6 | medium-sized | CASSLDKGPYEQYF
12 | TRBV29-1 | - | CSVEATNTEAFF
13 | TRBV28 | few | CASSPSYTDTQYF
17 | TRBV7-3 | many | CASSLNPSGGPADTQYF
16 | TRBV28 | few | CASSKETGGLWTEAFF
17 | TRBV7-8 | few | CASSLAIRGLRADTQYF
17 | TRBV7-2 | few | CASSPGLAGGYYNEQFF